The 22 T cell receptor beta chains in this list originate from one sample, sequenced in a study of blood T cell repertoires in COVID-19 (dated by TCRdb to the early 2020s). Receptor amplification or capture employed the immunoSEQ multiplex PCR assay. The table comes from immuneACCESS by way of TCRdb, which keeps in-frame sequences with V and J called. Part of the clones is missing from these tables; in studies checked, under half for an unresolved V gene and the rest for unknown reasons. This sample has about 82,000 clones in its table, and about 82% of those were observed once. The biggest ten clones account for about 20% of the sample. The sequenced sample was peripheral blood. These receptors originate from a man older than 75 with active or convalescent COVID-19.

This rearrangement joins TRBV11-2 to TRBJ1-6; the D is unclear. This CDR3 has 16 amino acids. CDR1 and CDR2 (germline): SGHAT, FQNNGV. Trimming shortened V by 4 bases and J by 7 bases, and 17 bases separated the two germline ends. Here the CDR3 DNA reads TGTGCCAGCAGCTCACACAGAGAGGGAGGGAATTCACCCCTCCACTTT. It codes for CASSSHREGGNSPLHF.

The chain joins TRBV28 to TRBJ1-1; weak D call: TRBD1 (5 bases). CDR3 length: 16 residues. CDR1 and CDR2 (germline): MDHEN, SYDVKM. Trimming stripped 2 bases from V and 1 base from J, with 14 bases between. CDR3 residues: CASSLARTLRNTEAFF. CDR3 bases: TGTGCCAGCAGTTTAGCAAGGACACTACGGAACACTGAAGCTTTCTTT.

CDR3 protein: CASSILSVTDTQYF. DNA of the CDR3: TGTGCCAGTAGTATTTTAAGCGTTACAGATACGCAGTATTTT. The rearrangement links TRBV19 to TRBJ2-3; D is unresolved. Germline loops: CDR1 LNHDA, CDR2 SQIVND (reference sequence). Trimming removed 3 bases from V and 3 bases from J, with 10 bases in between. The CDR3 covers 14 residues.

This chain connects TRBV12-3 or TRBV12-4 to TRBJ1-1, with D unresolved. The V gene lost 8 bases and the J gene lost 6 bases, with 16 bases spanning the gap. This CDR3 comprises 13 residues. CDR3 loop: CASGLGRNSEAFF. The CDR3, as DNA: TGTGCCAGCGGATTAGGTCGCAACTCTGAAGCTTTCTTT.

J is TRBJ1-3 and V is TRBV2; D remains ambiguous. The V end was cut by 7 bases, the J end by 4 bases, with 11 bases between. Germline values: CDR1 SNHLY, CDR2 FYNNEI. The CDR3 consists of 13 residues. The CDR3 loop reads CASTREWGNTIYF. DNA of the CDR3: TGTGCCAGCACGAGGGAATGGGGAAACACCATATATTTT.

The chain has TRBV27 and TRBJ2-3; possible D gene TRBD2, 6 bases. Trimming removed 7 bases from V and 2 bases from J, with 19 bases in between. The CDR3 spans 16 residues. Per the germline V gene, CDR1 is MNHEY and CDR2 is SMNVEV (reference sequence). CDR3 DNA: TGTGCCAGCACCAGTTCCGTCCGGGGGAACACAGATACGCAGTATTTT. Translation gives CASTSSVRGNTDTQYF.

V usage is TRBV5-6 and J usage is TRBJ2-5; 12 positions match TRBD2. The CDR3 totals 18 residues. J was trimmed by 5 bases and V by 2 bases; bases with no gene match: 13. The germline CDR1 and CDR2 sequences are SGHDT and YYEEEE. CDR3 in amino acids: CASSFRRLAGVGQETQYF. Here the CDR3 DNA reads TGTGCCAGCAGCTTCCGCCGACTAGCGGGAGTGGGGCAGGAGACCCAGTACTTC.

V usage is TRBV6-2 or TRBV6-3 and J usage is TRBJ1-5; perhaps TRBD1 as D (5 bases). The CDR3 consists of 15 residues. From germline, CDR1 is MNHEY and CDR2 SVGEGT. The V end lost 4 bases, the J end lost 3 bases, and 13 bases lay between the germline ends. CDR3 amino acids: CASSFQDSDNQPQHF. The CDR3 DNA reads as TGTGCCAGCAGTTTTCAAGACAGCGACAATCAGCCCCAGCATTTT.

This chain joins TRBV7-9 and TRBJ2-7, with D perhaps matching TRBD1 (6 bases). Germline V CDR1 and CDR2: SEHNR, FQNEAQ (reference sequence). The germline V and J ends were trimmed by 0 bases and 6 bases, with 6 bases remaining between them. The CDR3 runs to 12 residues. CDR3 residues: CASSLAGGEQYV. The CDR3 DNA reads TGTGCCAGCAGCTTAGCAGGGGGCGAGCAGTACGTC.

J is TRBJ1-4 and V is TRBV7-9; D might be TRBD1 (5 bases). V dropped 5 bases and J dropped 5 bases, with 15 bases sitting between them. This CDR3 is built from 15 residues. Per germline, CDR1 SEHNR and CDR2 FQNEAQ (reference sequence). The chain's CDR3 is CASSPIGGRNEKLFF. Here the CDR3 DNA reads TGTGCCAGCAGCCCGATTGGGGGGAGGAATGAAAAACTGTTTTTT.

The chain uses TRBV5-1 and TRBJ2-2; tentative D call: TRBD1 (5 bases). The CDR3 runs 17 residues. V dropped 1 base and J dropped 2 bases, with 15 bases sitting between them. CDR1 and CDR2 from the germline V gene are SGHRS and YFSETQ. In DNA, the CDR3 is TGCGCCAGCAGCTTGCTCCCTTCCAGGGATAACACCGGGGAGCTGTTTTTT. Its translation: CASSLLPSRDNTGELFF.

V gene TRBV28 combines with J gene TRBJ1-1; maybe TRBD1 (5 bases). The ends were cut back, 3 bases at V and 3 bases at J, with 8 bases in the middle. From germline, CDR1 is MDHEN and CDR2 SYDVKM. The CDR3 is made up of 13 amino acids. CDR3 region: CASSFGGYTEAFF. CDR3 nucleotide sequence: TGTGCCAGCAGTTTCGGGGGGTACACTGAAGCTTTCTTT.

This chain uses TRBV7-6 with TRBJ2-3, with 12 bases fitting TRBD2. From germline, CDR1 is SGHVS and CDR2 FNYEAQ. V dropped 5 bases and J dropped 9; count of bases not matched to a gene: 15. The CDR3 sequence is 17 residues long. The chain's CDR3 is CASSPLASGGGARTQYF. CDR3 in DNA: TGTGCCAGCAGCCCCCTGGCTAGCGGGGGGGGAGCTAGGACGCAGTATTTT.

V is TRBV7-7 and J is TRBJ2-5, with 9 bases fitting TRBD1. With 3 bases clipped from V and 4 bases from J, the junction kept 9 bases outside the gene matches. The germline gives CDR1 SSHAT, CDR2 FNYEAQ (reference sequence). The CDR3 runs 16 residues. This chain's CDR3 is CASSLRPDRGRETQYF. CDR3 coding DNA: TGTGCCAGCAGCTTGCGTCCGGACAGGGGTAGAGAGACCCAGTACTTC.

The rearrangement joins TRBV19 to TRBJ1-1, with D possibly being TRBD1 (6 bases). This CDR3 region has 12 residues. Looked up from germline, CDR1 is LNHDA and CDR2 is SQIVND (reference sequence). V lost 8 bases and J lost 8, with 15 bases in between. The CDR3 DNA is TGTGCCAGTGGACAGCTCCAGGGGGAAGCTTTCTTT. As protein: CASGQLQGEAFF.

The chain has TRBV5-1 and TRBJ1-1; possible D gene TRBD1, 6 bases. CDR3 length equals 15 residues. The V and J ends lost 4 bases and 1 base respectively, with 14 bases between them. Germline assignment: CDR1 SGHRS and CDR2 YFSETQ. CDR3 loop: CASSPAGTKNTEAFF. DNA of the CDR3: TGCGCCAGCAGCCCGGCCGGGACAAAGAACACTGAAGCTTTCTTT.

V gene TRBV5-1 combines with J gene TRBJ1-1; 8 nucleotides agree with TRBD1. CDR1 and CDR2 (germline): SGHRS, YFSETQ. The CDR3 covers 13 residues. V shed 0 bases and J 7 bases; nucleotides not matched to a gene: 2. The chain's CDR3 is CASSLADRGEAFF. CDR3 DNA sequence: TGCGCCAGCAGCTTGGCCGACAGGGGTGAAGCTTTCTTT. Supplemented by reference TRBV5-1 and TRBJ1-1, the full variable domain reads KAGVTQTPRYLIKTRGQQVTLSCSPISGHRSVSWYQQTPGQGLQFLFEYFSETQRNKGNFPGRFSGRQFSNSRSEMNVSTLELGDSALYLCASSLADRGEAFFGQGTRLTVV.

V and J are TRBV30 and TRBJ2-1, with D maybe TRBD2 (5 bases). There are 11 residues in the CDR3. Germline lookup yields CDR1 GTSNPN and CDR2 SVGIG (reference sequence). Between the trimmed V and J ends, which lost 0 bases and 10 bases, there was a span of 7 bases. Here the CDR3 reads CAWSVSGEQFF. The CDR3 coding sequence is TGTGCCTGGAGTGTATCGGGAGAGCAGTTCTTC.

This chain uses TRBV28 with TRBJ1-2; unclear D gene. The V end lost 3 bases, the J end lost 0 bases, and 8 bases lay between the germline ends. The CDR3 contains 14 residues. Germline CDR1 reads MDHEN; CDR2 reads SYDVKM. CDR3 region: CASSFEAANYGYTF. The CDR3 nucleotides read TGTGCCAGCAGTTTCGAAGCCGCTAACTATGGCTACACCTTC.

This clone was counted only a few times. The V call is TRBV24-1, the J call TRBJ1-5, with D tentatively TRBD1 (6 bases). Germline loops: CDR1 KGHDR, CDR2 SFDVKD. This CDR3 has 14 amino acids. Trimming cost V 7 bases and J 11 bases, with 20 bases left between them. This chain's CDR3 is CATSLTGAPSAQHF. The DNA of the CDR3 is TGTGCCACCAGCCTGACAGGTGCCCCTTCGGCCCAGCATTTT.

The chain is built from TRBV10-2 and TRBJ2-1, with 8 bases lining up with TRBD2. The CDR3 sequence is 14 residues long. Germline V gene sequence: CDR1 WSHSY, CDR2 SAAADI. J was trimmed by 9 bases and V by 4 bases; bases with no gene match: 8. CDR3 in amino acids: CASSGPGGPFEQFF. The CDR3 DNA sequence: TGCGCCAGCAGTGGACCGGGAGGGCCTTTTGAGCAGTTCTTC.

The chain carries TRBV18 and TRBJ2-1, with 7 bases lining up with TRBD1. CDR3 length: 15 amino acids. V trimming: 0 bases; J trimming: 4 bases; junction bases outside the gene matches: 3. Germline V gene data show CDR1 as KGHSH and CDR2 as LQKENI. The CDR3 spells CASSPPNRGYNEQFF. The CDR3 nucleotides are TGTGCCAGCTCACCACCGAACAGGGGTTACAATGAGCAGTTCTTC.